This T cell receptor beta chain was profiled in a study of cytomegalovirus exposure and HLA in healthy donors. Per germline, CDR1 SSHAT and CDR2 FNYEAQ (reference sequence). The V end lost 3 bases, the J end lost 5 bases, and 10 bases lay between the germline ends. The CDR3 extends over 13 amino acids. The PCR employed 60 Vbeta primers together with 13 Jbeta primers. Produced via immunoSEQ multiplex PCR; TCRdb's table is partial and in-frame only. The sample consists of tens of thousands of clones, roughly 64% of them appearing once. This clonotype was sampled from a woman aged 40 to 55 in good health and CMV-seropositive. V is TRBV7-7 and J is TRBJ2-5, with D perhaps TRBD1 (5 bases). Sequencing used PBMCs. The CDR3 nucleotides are TGTGCCAGCAGCTTTACAGGCCAGGAGACCCAGTACTTC. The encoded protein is CASSFTGQETQYF.